A single sample gave rise to the 2 T cell receptor beta chains below, sequenced in a study of vaccination effects on CD4 cells after COVID-19. ViraFEST expansion of antigen-specific CD4+ T cells with viral peptide pools preceded sequencing. Investigators separated out CD4+ T cells once approximately 9 days of culture had passed. Each participant received a vaccine that was either BNT162b2 or mRNA-1273, given as two doses. The protocol was immunoSEQ multiplex PCR, while the TCRdb copy is restricted to in-frame clones and leaves out a portion. The table shows tens of thousands of clones, with around 73% occurring only once. These receptors have no identified antigens. Sequencing used CD4+ T cells from PBMCs cultured with HCoV-229E spike peptides, obtained after COVID-19 vaccination. The receptors were gathered from a human donor who received a COVID-19 vaccine.

The chain joins TRBV6-2 or TRBV6-3 to TRBJ1-2; D call uncertain. V was pared by 0 bases and J by 2 bases, with 7 bases between. The CDR3 is 14 residues long. Germline V gene sequence: CDR1 MNHEY, CDR2 SVGEGT. CDR3 bases: TGTGCCAGCAGTTACTCGGGCAGCAACTATGGCTACACCTTC. The encoded protein is CASSYSGSNYGYTF.

Only one count was recorded for this clone. The chain recombines TRBV24-1 with TRBJ1-5, with 10 positions matching TRBD1. Unmatched junction bases numbered 1, after V lost 7 bases and J lost 5 bases. Germline V gives CDR1 KGHDR, CDR2 SFDVKD. There are 13 residues in the CDR3. CDR3 sequence (DNA): TGTGCCACCAGGGGGACAGGGGATCAGCCCCAGCATTTT. Translating it yields CATRGTGDQPQHF.